Listed below are T cell receptor beta chains from one sample, sequenced in a study of blood T cell repertoires in COVID-19. Sequencing was performed with immunoSEQ multiplex PCR; in TCRdb, only in-frame clones are kept and a portion is missing. Of over 150,000 clones in the sample, about nine tenths were seen once. Sequencing was done on a sample of peripheral blood. Receptors originate from a man aged 18 to 29 with COVID-19, enrolled during active disease. CDR3s include the opening cysteine and the closing phenylalanine or tryptophan. Each record gives: clone size, V gene, J gene, D gene, CDR3 protein, CDR3 DNA. The D gene is left open where the match is weak. Size is omitted from some rows. Given values are once, few, many or a class for expanded clones.

once	TRBV2	TRBJ2-7	.	CASNLGQTYEQYF	TGTGCCAGCAACCTCGGACAGACCTACGAGCAGTACTTC
.	TRBV6-5	TRBJ1-4	.	CASSPDGSRDEKLLF	TGTGCCAGCAGTCCTGACGGGTCGAGGGATGAAAAACTGCTTTTT
.	TRBV12-3/TRBV12-4	TRBJ2-7	.	CASSLGTAEQYF	TGTGCCAGCAGTTTAGGGACAGCCGAGCAGTACTTC
.	TRBV7-2	TRBJ2-1	TRBD2	CASSPRGALAGPPSHEQFF	TGTGCCAGCAGCCCTCGGGGAGCGCTAGCGGGACCACCCAGTCATGAGCAGTTCTTC
once	TRBV27	TRBJ1-5	.	CASSLGARNQPQHF	TGTGCCAGCAGTTTGGGGGCGCGCAATCAGCCCCAGCATTTT
.	TRBV30	TRBJ2-2	TRBD2	CAWASGTSGSHTGELFF	TGTGCCTGGGCCTCGGGGACTAGCGGGAGCCACACCGGGGAGCTGTTTTTT
.	TRBV2	TRBJ2-7	TRBD1	CASGARDRTYEQYF	TGTGCCAGCGGGGCCCGGGACAGAACCTACGAGCAGTACTTC
.	TRBV5-4	TRBJ1-1	.	CASSPPSTGLNTEAFF	TGTGCCAGCAGCCCACCCAGCACAGGACTGAACACTGAAGCTTTCTTT
.	TRBV11-3	TRBJ2-7	TRBD2	CASSLGPPSGRGEQYF	TGTGCCAGCAGCTTAGGCCCCCCTAGCGGGAGGGGCGAGCAGTACTTC
.	TRBV9	TRBJ1-1	.	CASQPDRGRNTEAFF	TGTGCCAGCCAACCGGATCGGGGTAGGAACACTGAAGCTTTCTTT
.	TRBV9	TRBJ2-1	.	CASSVSSGYNEQFF	TGTGCCAGCAGCGTATCTAGTGGTTACAATGAGCAGTTCTTC
.	TRBV9	TRBJ2-7	TRBD1	CASSASGTGAYEQYF	TGTGCCAGCAGCGCCTCCGGGACAGGGGCCTACGAGCAGTACTTC
once	TRBV3-1/TRBV3-2	TRBJ2-7	TRBD1	CASSSNRGRYEQYF	TGTGCCAGCAGCTCCAACAGGGGACGATACGAGCAGTACTTC
.	TRBV11-2	TRBJ1-6	TRBD1	CASSPLTGVGSPLHF	TGTGCCAGCAGTCCCCTGACAGGGGTAGGTTCACCCCTCCACTTT
.	TRBV21-1	TRBJ2-1	.	CASRLRVVDNEQFF	TGTGCCAGCAGGCTCAGGGTGGTGGACAATGAGCAGTTCTTC
once	TRBV5-1	TRBJ2-7	TRBD1	CASSLGGGYEQYF	TGCGCCAGCAGCTTAGGGGGCGGCTACGAGCAGTACTTC
.	TRBV5-1	TRBJ1-5	.	CASSLRGIGDQPQHF	TGCGCCAGCAGCTTGCGCGGGATAGGGGATCAGCCCCAGCATTTT
.	TRBV21-1	TRBJ2-7	.	CASSFPLSWGRNEQYF	TGTGCCAGCAGCTTCCCTTTAAGTTGGGGCCGAAACGAGCAGTACTTC
.	TRBV6-5	TRBJ2-7	.	CASSYSTPTYEQYF	TGTGCCAGCAGTTACTCGACACCTACCTACGAGCAGTACTTC
.	TRBV19	TRBJ2-1	.	CASSIVSSGPYNEQFF	TGTGCCAGTAGTATAGTTAGCAGCGGCCCCTACAATGAGCAGTTCTTC
.	TRBV30	TRBJ1-1	.	CAWSAGGRNTEAFF	TGTGCCTGGAGTGCTGGCGGAAGGAACACTGAAGCTTTCTTT
.	TRBV12-3/TRBV12-4	TRBJ1-6	.	CASRPAVLSPLHF	TGTGCCAGCAGACCCGCGGTTCTTTCACCCCTCCACTTT
.	TRBV13	TRBJ2-7	.	CASSLGTDFNEQYF	TGTGCCAGCAGCTTAGGGACAGATTTCAACGAGCAGTACTTC
once	TRBV27	TRBJ1-4	TRBD1	CASTPPVVVDRGEKLLF	TGTGCCAGCACCCCCCCCGTCGTAGTAGACAGGGGTGAAAAACTGCTTTTT
.	TRBV5-4	TRBJ2-2	TRBD2	CASSSWTSGYTGELFF	TGTGCCAGCAGCTCTTGGACTAGCGGTTACACCGGGGAGCTGTTTTTT
.	TRBV28	TRBJ1-5	.	CASSLMGESHQPQHF	TGTGCCAGCAGTTTGATGGGCGAGAGTCATCAGCCCCAGCATTTT
.	TRBV18	TRBJ1-5	TRBD1	CASSPDTQGTDQPQHF	TGTGCCAGCTCACCCGACACACAGGGGACGGATCAGCCCCAGCATTTT
.	TRBV13	TRBJ2-2	TRBD2	CASSLVASGYGELFF	TGTGCCAGCAGCTTAGTCGCTAGCGGGTACGGGGAGCTGTTTTTT
.	TRBV7-2	TRBJ2-2	TRBD2	CASSLSGRPTGELFF	TGTGCCAGCAGCTTAAGCGGGAGGCCCACCGGGGAGCTGTTTTTT
.	TRBV4-3	TRBJ2-5	.	CASSRLLAFQETQYF	TGCGCCAGCAGCCGCCTTCTAGCGTTTCAAGAGACCCAGTACTTC
once	TRBV19	TRBJ2-2	TRBD2	CASSIGSGRNTGELFF	TGTGCCAGTAGTATCGGGAGCGGGAGGAACACCGGGGAGCTGTTTTTT
.	TRBV30	TRBJ1-4	.	CAWNLPGANEKLLF	TGTGCCTGGAACTTGCCGGGAGCTAATGAAAAACTGCTTTTT
.	TRBV10-3	TRBJ1-4	.	CAISAEGTNEKLLF	TGTGCCATCAGCGCTGAGGGAACTAATGAAAAACTGCTTTTT
.	TRBV28	TRBJ1-5	TRBD1	CASSWRTGVGYSNQPQHF	TGTGCCAGCAGTTGGCGCACAGGGGTGGGTTATAGCAATCAGCCCCAGCATTTT
few	TRBV4-3	TRBJ1-6	TRBD1	CASSQSGTGGSPLHF	TGCGCCAGCAGCCAATCCGGGACAGGGGGATCACCCCTCCACTTT
.	TRBV3-1/TRBV3-2	TRBJ1-2	.	CASSQYLASYGYTF	TGTGCCAGCAGCCAATATTTGGCCTCCTATGGCTACACCTTC
.	TRBV28	TRBJ2-7	TRBD2	CASSSTLLAGEIYEQYF	TGTGCCAGCAGTTCTACCCTACTAGCGGGAGAGATATACGAGCAGTACTTC
.	TRBV7-2	TRBJ1-5	.	CASSKQGGNSNQPQHF	TGTGCCAGCAGCAAACAGGGTGGTAATAGCAATCAGCCCCAGCATTTT
few	TRBV5-1	TRBJ1-6	TRBD1	CASSLLFPSGTDYNSPLHF	TGCGCCAGCAGCTTGCTTTTCCCCTCCGGGACAGACTATAATTCACCCCTCCACTTT
.	TRBV7-6	TRBJ2-7	.	CASSLVASDTYEQYF	TGTGCCAGCAGCTTAGTGGCTAGCGACACCTACGAGCAGTACTTC
once	TRBV14	TRBJ1-2	.	CASSQTDRVYGYTF	TGTGCCAGCAGCCAAACGGACAGAGTCTATGGCTACACCTTC
.	TRBV21-1	TRBJ1-2	.	CASSPQGARGYGYTF	TGTGCCAGCAGCCCACAGGGGGCTAGGGGCTATGGCTACACCTTC
.	TRBV12-2	TRBJ1-5	.	CASRLGSYDKSPNQPQHF	TGTGCAAGTCGCTTAGGTTCCTACGACAAGTCGCCAAATCAGCCCCAGCATTTT
.	TRBV5-1	TRBJ1-6	.	CASSLSRSYNSPLHF	TGCGCCAGCAGCTTGTCGCGGTCCTATAATTCACCCCTCCACTTT
.	TRBV19	TRBJ1-5	TRBD1	CASSTPGDRSNQPQHF	TGTGCCAGTAGCACACCGGGGGACAGGAGCAATCAGCCCCAGCATTTT
.	TRBV3-1/TRBV3-2	TRBJ1-4	.	CASSQWRVANEKLFF	TGTGCCAGCAGCCAATGGCGGGTGGCTAATGAAAAACTGTTTTTT
.	TRBV30	TRBJ1-6	.	CAWTDSDASPLHF	TGTGCCTGGACTGACAGTGACGCTTCACCCCTCCACTTT
.	TRBV6-5	TRBJ1-1	TRBD1	CASSLLQGAHTEAFF	TGTGCCAGCAGCCTGCTACAGGGGGCGCACACTGAAGCTTTCTTT
.	TRBV4-1	TRBJ2-1	TRBD1	CASSQVTGGDEQFF	TGCGCCAGCAGCCAAGTAACAGGGGGCGATGAGCAGTTCTTC
once	TRBV13	TRBJ2-3	TRBD2	CASSSRTSGRSDTQYF	TGTGCCAGCAGCTCTAGGACTAGCGGGAGGTCAGATACGCAGTATTTT
few	TRBV10-3	TRBJ1-1	.	CAIRTGRNTEAFF	TGTGCCATCAGGACAGGTCGGAACACTGAAGCTTTCTTT